This record looks at one TCR beta chain sequence and its context. As yet, its antigen is unknown. The data derive from a study of T cells after yellow fever vaccination. Whole-study findings and limits: At 96% for CD4 and 88% for CD8, most primary-vaccination clones showed up again after the booster.

For TCR, cDNA came from 5'RACE template switching, which added a universal primer site and UMIs. MiXCR, run by TCRdb on the 5' RACE reads, gives a single entry per CDR3 protein. The sample lists 250,000 or so distinct CDR3 sequences, approximately 6.8% seen once, with 1% to 1.2% in the top ten. The germline V and J ends were trimmed by 4 bases and 9 bases, with 28 bases remaining between them. The CDR3 is made up of 18 amino acids. In germline, CDR1 is SGHAT, CDR2 FQNNGV. V and J are TRBV11-2 and TRBJ2-1, with a tentative D call TRBD1 (5 bases). The sequence was collected from a man younger than 45 who received the YFV17D yellow fever vaccine. Here the sequenced sample was CD4+ T cells sorted from PBMCs, taken on the day of the yellow fever booster vaccination. CDR3 nucleotide sequence: TGTGCCAGCAGCTCCCATGTTACATCAGGGATTTCGAATCGTGAGCAGTTCTTC. Translating gives CASSSHVTSGISNREQFF.